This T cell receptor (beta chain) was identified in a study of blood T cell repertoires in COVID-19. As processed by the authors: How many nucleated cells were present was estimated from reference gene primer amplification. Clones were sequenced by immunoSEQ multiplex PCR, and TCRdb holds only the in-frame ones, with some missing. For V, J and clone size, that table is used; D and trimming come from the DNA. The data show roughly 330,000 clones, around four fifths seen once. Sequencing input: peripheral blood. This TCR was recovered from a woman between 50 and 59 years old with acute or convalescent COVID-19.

The CDR3 region has the DNA TGTGCCATCAGTCAGGCCACCGGGGAGCTGTTTTTT. Residues: CAISQATGELFF. The rearrangement uses TRBV10-3 and TRBJ2-2; no firm D call. V dropped 5 bases and J dropped 4 bases, with 5 bases sitting between them. CDR3 size: 12 residues. CDR1 ENHRY and CDR2 SYGVKD come from the germline V gene.